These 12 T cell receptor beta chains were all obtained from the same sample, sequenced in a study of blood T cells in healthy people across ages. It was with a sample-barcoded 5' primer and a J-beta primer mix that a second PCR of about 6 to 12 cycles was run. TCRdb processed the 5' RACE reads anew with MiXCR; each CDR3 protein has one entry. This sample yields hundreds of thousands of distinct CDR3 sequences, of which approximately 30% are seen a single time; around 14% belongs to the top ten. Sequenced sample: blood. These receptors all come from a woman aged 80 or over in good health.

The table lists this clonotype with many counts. CDR3 residues: CASSPDGLAEQYF. The CDR3, as DNA: TGTGCCAGCAGCCCGGACGGGTTAGCAGAGCAGTACTTC. This chain joins TRBV2 and TRBJ2-7; no definite D call. There are 13 residues in the CDR3. Trimming stripped 6 bases from V and 7 bases from J, with 16 bases between. Germline CDR1 and CDR2: SNHLY and FYNNEI.

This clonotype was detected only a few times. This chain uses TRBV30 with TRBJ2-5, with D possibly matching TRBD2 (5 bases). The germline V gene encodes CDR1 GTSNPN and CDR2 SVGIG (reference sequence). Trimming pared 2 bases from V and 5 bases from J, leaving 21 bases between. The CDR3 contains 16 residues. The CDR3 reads CAWSPPGLAFGETQYF. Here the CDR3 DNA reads TGTGCCTGGAGTCCCCCGGGTCTAGCTTTCGGGGAGACCCAGTACTTC.

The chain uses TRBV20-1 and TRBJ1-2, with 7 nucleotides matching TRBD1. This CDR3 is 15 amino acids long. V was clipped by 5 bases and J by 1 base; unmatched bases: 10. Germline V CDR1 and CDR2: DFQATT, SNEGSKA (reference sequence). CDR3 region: CSAGGTGASNYGYTF. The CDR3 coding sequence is TGCAGTGCTGGGGGAACAGGGGCGAGTAACTATGGCTACACCTTC.

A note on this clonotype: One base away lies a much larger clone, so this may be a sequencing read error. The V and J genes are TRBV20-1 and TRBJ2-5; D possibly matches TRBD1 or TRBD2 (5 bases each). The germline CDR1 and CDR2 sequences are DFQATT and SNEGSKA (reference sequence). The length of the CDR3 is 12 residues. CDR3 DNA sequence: TGCAGGGCTAGAGGGGTTGGGGAGACCCAGTACTTC. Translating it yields CRARGVGETQYF.

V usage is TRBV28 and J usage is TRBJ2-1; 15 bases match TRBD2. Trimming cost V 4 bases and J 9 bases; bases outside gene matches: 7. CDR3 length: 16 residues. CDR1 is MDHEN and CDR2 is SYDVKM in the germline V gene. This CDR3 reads CASSSVGLAGGGEQFF. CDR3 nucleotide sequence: TGTGCCAGCAGTTCCGTGGGACTAGCGGGGGGAGGTGAGCAGTTCTTC.

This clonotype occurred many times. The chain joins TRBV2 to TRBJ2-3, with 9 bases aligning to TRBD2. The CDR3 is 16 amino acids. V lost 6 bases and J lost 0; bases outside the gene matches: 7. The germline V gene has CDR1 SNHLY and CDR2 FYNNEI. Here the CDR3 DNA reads TGTGCCAGCAGCAGGCGGGGGGGATCTAGCACAGATACGCAGTATTTT. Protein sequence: CASSRRGGSSTDTQYF.

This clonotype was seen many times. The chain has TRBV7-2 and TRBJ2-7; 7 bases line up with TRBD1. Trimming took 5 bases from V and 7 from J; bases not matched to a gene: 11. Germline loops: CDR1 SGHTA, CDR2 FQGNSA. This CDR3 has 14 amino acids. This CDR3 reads CASSPRQGALEQYF. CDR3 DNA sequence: TGTGCCAGCAGCCCCCGACAGGGAGCCCTAGAGCAGTACTTC.

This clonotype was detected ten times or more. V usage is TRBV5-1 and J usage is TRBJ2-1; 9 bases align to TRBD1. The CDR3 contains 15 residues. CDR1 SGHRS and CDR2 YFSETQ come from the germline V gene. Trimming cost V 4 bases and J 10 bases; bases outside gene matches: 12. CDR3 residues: CASSRDRELRTEQFF. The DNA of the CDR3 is TGCGCCAGCAGCAGGGACAGGGAGCTAAGGACGGAGCAGTTCTTC.

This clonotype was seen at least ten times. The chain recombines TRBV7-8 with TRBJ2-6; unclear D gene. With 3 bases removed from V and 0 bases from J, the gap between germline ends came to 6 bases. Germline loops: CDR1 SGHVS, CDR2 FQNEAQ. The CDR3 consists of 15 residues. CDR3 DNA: TGTGCCAGCAGCTTCCGAGGCTCTGGGGCCAACGTCCTGACTTTC. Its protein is CASSFRGSGANVLTF. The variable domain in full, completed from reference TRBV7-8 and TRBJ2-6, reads GAGVSQSPRYKVAKRGQDVALRCDPISGHVSLFWYQQALGQGPEFLTYFQNEAQLDKSGLPSDRFFAERPEGSVSTLKIQRTQQEDSAVYLCASSFRGSGANVLTFGAGSRLTVL.

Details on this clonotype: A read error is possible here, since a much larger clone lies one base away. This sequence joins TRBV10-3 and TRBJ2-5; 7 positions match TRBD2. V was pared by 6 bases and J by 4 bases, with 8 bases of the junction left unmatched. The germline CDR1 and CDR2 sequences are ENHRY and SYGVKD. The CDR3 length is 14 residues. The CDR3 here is CAISGAGPGETQYF. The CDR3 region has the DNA TGTGCCATCAGCGGAGCGGGGCCGGGAGAGACCCAGTACTTC.

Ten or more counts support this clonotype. In DNA, the CDR3 is TGTGCCAGCAGACCCTCGGGGGGAGATACGCAGTATTTT. Translated: CASRPSGGDTQYF. The J gene is TRBJ2-3, the V gene TRBV6-6; the match to TRBD2 covers 7 bases. With 6 bases clipped from V and 5 bases from J, the junction kept 5 bases outside the gene matches. Germline V lookup: CDR1 MNHNY, CDR2 SVGAGI (reference sequence). This CDR3 has 13 residues.

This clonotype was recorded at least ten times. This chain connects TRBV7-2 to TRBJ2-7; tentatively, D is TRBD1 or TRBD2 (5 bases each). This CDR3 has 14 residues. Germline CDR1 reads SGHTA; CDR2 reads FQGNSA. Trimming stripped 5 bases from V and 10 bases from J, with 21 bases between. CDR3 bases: TGTGCCAGCAGCCCAGCCGGGACGGGGAAGGACCAGTACTTC. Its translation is CASSPAGTGKDQYF.